The 13 T cell receptor beta chains below come from one sample, sequenced in a study of T-cell memory formation after mild COVID-19. TCRdb processed the 5' RACE reads anew with MiXCR; each CDR3 protein has one entry. This table holds roughly 320,000 distinct CDR3 sequences, 28% found once. Sequences were obtained from PBMCs or a T cell subset sorted from them (not recorded which). The source is an adult woman who had mild COVID-19 (a few samples of this study predate the infection). Cell type and time point are not known.

The rearrangement joins TRBV6-6 to TRBJ1-3; D might be TRBD1 (6 bases). The germline V and J ends were trimmed by 5 bases and 0 bases, with 8 bases remaining between them. The CDR3 contains 14 residues. Germline CDR1 and CDR2: MNHNY and SVGAGI (reference sequence). CDR3 nucleotide sequence: TGTGCCAGCAGTCCAGGGGCCTCTGGAAACACCATATATTTT. Its protein product is CASSPGASGNTIYF.

In this sample, this clonotype turned up a few times. The rearrangement joins TRBV20-1 to TRBJ2-7, with TRBD1 as a possible D gene (6 bases). V dropped 0 bases and J dropped 0 bases, with 12 bases sitting between them. Germline V gene sequence: CDR1 DFQATT, CDR2 SNEGSKA (reference sequence). The CDR3 totals 15 residues. This CDR3 is CSARDSAGVSYEQYF. The DNA for the CDR3 is TGCAGTGCTAGAGATTCGGCAGGGGTCTCCTACGAGCAGTACTTC.

The chain has TRBV15 and TRBJ2-3; D gene ambiguous. The CDR3 is made up of 18 amino acids. Trimming cost V 0 bases and J 2 bases, with 18 bases left between them. CDR1 and CDR2 (germline): LNHNV, YYDKDF (reference sequence). The CDR3 sequence: CATSRDPPQRRYTDTQYF. The CDR3 nucleotides read TGTGCCACCAGCAGAGATCCACCTCAAAGGCGGTACACAGATACGCAGTATTTT.

The chain links TRBV12-2 to TRBJ2-1; the table calls TRBD2, which could not be checked here. TRBV12-2 is termed a pseudogene. The CDR3 consists of 16 residues. CDR3 protein: CASRLVTSGGPDEQFF. The CDR3 DNA sequence: TGTGCAAGTCGCTTAGTGACTAGCGGGGGCCCCGATGAGCAGTTCTTC.

This clonotype was counted at least ten times. This chain links TRBV5-1 with TRBJ1-6; TRBD1 matches at 9 bases. Germline CDR1 SGHRS, CDR2 YFSETQ. V was pared by 7 bases and J by 10 bases, with 12 bases of the junction left unmatched. The CDR3 totals 15 residues. CDR3 amino acids: CASRLDRGLGSPLHF. CDR3 DNA sequence: TGCGCCAGCCGATTGGACAGGGGCCTTGGGTCACCCCTCCACTTT.

This clonotype was seen a few times. The J gene is TRBJ1-1, the V gene TRBV9, with TRBD1 as a possible D gene (6 bases). The germline V gene encodes CDR1 SGDLS and CDR2 YYNGEE. The V gene lost 0 bases and the J gene lost 0 bases, with 9 bases spanning the gap. The CDR3 loop spans 15 amino acids. The CDR3, as DNA: TGTGCCAGCAGCGTAGGGGGGGCAATGAACACTGAAGCTTTCTTT. Amino acids: CASSVGGAMNTEAFF. Based on the CDR3 plus reference TRBV9 and TRBJ1-1, the full variable domain is DSGVTQTPKHLITATGQRVTLRCSPRSGDLSVYWYQQSLDQGLQFLIQYYNGEERAKGNILERFSAQQFPDLHSELNLSSLELGDSALYFCASSVGGAMNTEAFFGQGTRLTVV.

V gene TRBV28 combines with J gene TRBJ2-3; D is unresolved. This CDR3 is 13 amino acids long. V dropped 5 bases and J dropped 8 bases, with 14 bases sitting between them. Germline lookup yields CDR1 MDHEN and CDR2 SYDVKM. The CDR3 DNA sequence: TGTGCCAGCAGTCCAATCAGTACGGGTACGCAGTATTTT. This codes for CASSPISTGTQYF.

This chain joins TRBV7-9 and TRBJ1-2; the D is unclear. The CDR3 is 11 residues long. Trimming left V 11 bases short and J 9 bases short, with 16 bases between. Germline-derived CDR1 and CDR2 are SEHNR and FQNEAQ (reference sequence). The CDR3 DNA follows: TGTGCCGGCGGAGGCGCTCGACGCTACACCTTC. This sequence encodes CAGGGARRYTF.

This chain joins TRBV20-1 and TRBJ2-5, with D perhaps being TRBD1 or TRBD2 (5 bases each). This CDR3 is built from 15 residues. CDR1 DFQATT and CDR2 SNEGSKA come from the germline V gene (reference sequence). Trimming cost V 3 bases and J 5 bases, with 19 bases left between them. DNA for the CDR3: TGCAGTGCTAGTGACGCCGGGACCCCACCCGAGACCCAGTACTTC. Protein: CSASDAGTPPETQYF.

The gene calls are TRBV24-1 and TRBJ2-3; the D gene is possibly TRBD2 (5 bases). Per germline, CDR1 KGHDR and CDR2 SFDVKD. V lost 3 bases, J lost 2 bases, and 11 bases lay in between. CDR3 length: 15 residues. CDR3 in DNA: TGTGCCACCAGTGATCGGGGAACCTTCACAGATACGCAGTATTTT. Protein sequence: CATSDRGTFTDTQYF.

This rearrangement joins TRBV15 to TRBJ2-1; TRBD2 matches at 8 bases. The CDR3 has 14 residues. V dropped 7 bases and J dropped 4; count of bases not matched to a gene: 6. The V gene's germline CDR1 is LNHNV and CDR2 YYDKDF (reference sequence). The CDR3 coding sequence is TGTGCCACCAACCCGGGGGGGGATTACAATGAGCAGTTCTTC. It codes for CATNPGGDYNEQFF.

This clonotype has more than one count but fewer than ten. This chain links TRBV7-2 with TRBJ2-5, with TRBD2 identical over 11 bases. The V and J ends lost 5 bases and 4 bases, in that order; junction bases with no gene match: 15. Germline V lookup: CDR1 SGHTA, CDR2 FQGNSA. The CDR3 runs to 18 residues. The CDR3 region has the DNA TGTGCCAGCAGCCCTAGGGGGATAGCGGGAGGGCCCCCAGAGACCCAGTACTTC. Amino acids: CASSPRGIAGGPPETQYF.

DNA for the CDR3: TGCAGTGCTAGATTCCCACAGGGTAACACTGAAGCTTTCTTT. Residues: CSARFPQGNTEAFF. This rearrangement joins TRBV20-1 to TRBJ1-1, with D tentatively TRBD1 (6 bases). This CDR3 comprises 14 residues. The germline CDR1 and CDR2 sequences are DFQATT and SNEGSKA (reference sequence). Trimming removed 2 bases at V and 2 bases at J, with 12 bases between.